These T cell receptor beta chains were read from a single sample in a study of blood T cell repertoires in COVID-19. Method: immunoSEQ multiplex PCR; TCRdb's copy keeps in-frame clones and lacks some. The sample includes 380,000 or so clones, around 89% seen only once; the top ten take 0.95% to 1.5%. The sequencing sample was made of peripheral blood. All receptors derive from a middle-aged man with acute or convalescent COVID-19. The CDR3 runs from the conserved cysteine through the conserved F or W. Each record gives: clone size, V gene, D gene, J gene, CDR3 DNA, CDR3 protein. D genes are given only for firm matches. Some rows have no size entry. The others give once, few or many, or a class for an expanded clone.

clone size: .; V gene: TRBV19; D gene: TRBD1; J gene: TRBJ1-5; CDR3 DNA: TGTGCCAGCGCAAGACAGGGGGATCAGCCCCAGCATTTT; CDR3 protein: CASARQGDQPQHF
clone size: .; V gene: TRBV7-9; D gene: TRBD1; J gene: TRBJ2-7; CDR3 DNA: TGTGCCAGCAGCTTAGGGTCAGGGGGCCAGTTTTCCTACGAGCAGTACTTC; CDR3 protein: CASSLGSGGQFSYEQYF
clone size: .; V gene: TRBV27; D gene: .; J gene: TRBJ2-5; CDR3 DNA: TGTGCCAGCAGTGACGCTGGAGCCCAAGAGACCCAGTACTTC; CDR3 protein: CASSDAGAQETQYF
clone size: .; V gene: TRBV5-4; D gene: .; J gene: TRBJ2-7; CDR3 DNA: TGTGCCAGCAGCCCGGGAGGGACAGGGCTCTACGAGCAGTACTTC; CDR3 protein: CASSPGGTGLYEQYF
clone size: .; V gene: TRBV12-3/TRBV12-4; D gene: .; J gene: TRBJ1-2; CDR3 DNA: TGTGCCAGCAGTATGACGGAGGGGTATGGCTACACCTTC; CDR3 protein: CASSMTEGYGYTF
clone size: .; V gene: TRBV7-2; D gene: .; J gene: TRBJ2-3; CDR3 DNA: TGTGCCAGCAGCCCGCTTTATCGGGGGACGGGCACAGATACGCAGTATTTT; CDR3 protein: CASSPLYRGTGTDTQYF
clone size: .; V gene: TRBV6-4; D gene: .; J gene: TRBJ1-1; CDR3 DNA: TGTGCCAGCACCAACACCCAAGACACGAACACTGAAGCTTTCTTT; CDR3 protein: CASTNTQDTNTEAFF
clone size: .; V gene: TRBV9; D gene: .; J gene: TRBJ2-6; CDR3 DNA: TGTGCCAGCAGCGTACTCCAGGGAGGTACTGGGGCCAACGTCCTGACTTTC; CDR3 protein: CASSVLQGGTGANVLTF
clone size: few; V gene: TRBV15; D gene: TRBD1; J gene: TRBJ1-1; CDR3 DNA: TGTGCCACTAGATCAACAGGGGACACTGAAGCTTTCTTT; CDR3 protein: CATRSTGDTEAFF
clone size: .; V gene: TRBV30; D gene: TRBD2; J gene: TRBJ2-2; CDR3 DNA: TGTGCCTGGAGTGGCGCCCAGGGACTACCCGGGGAGCTGTTTTTT; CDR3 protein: CAWSGAQGLPGELFF
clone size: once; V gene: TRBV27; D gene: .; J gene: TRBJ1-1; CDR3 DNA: TGTGCCAGCAGTCAGATCACGAACACTGAAGCTTTCTTT; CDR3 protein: CASSQITNTEAFF
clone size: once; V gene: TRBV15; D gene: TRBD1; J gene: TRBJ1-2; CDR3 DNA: TGTGCCACCAGCAGTTTTGTCTCAAGGACAGGGGAGGACTATGGCTACACCTTC; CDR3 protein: CATSSFVSRTGEDYGYTF
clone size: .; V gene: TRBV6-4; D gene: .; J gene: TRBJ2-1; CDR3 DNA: TGTGCCAGCAGTCCGTCGACAGACTACAATGAGCAGTTCTTC; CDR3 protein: CASSPSTDYNEQFF
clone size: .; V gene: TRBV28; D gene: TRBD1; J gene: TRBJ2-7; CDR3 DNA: TGTGCCAGCACCCGACAGGGCTCCTACGAGCAGTACTTC; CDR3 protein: CASTRQGSYEQYF
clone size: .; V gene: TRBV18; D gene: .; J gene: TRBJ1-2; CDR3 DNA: TGTGCCAGCTCACCAGTCCCGGCGGGGGTTAACTATGGCTACACCTTC; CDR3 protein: CASSPVPAGVNYGYTF
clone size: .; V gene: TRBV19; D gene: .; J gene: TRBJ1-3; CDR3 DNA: TGTGCCACGGCGGGGTTGGGAAACACCATATATTTT; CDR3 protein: CATAGLGNTIYF
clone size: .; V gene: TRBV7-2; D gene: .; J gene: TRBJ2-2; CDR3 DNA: TGTGCCAGCAAAGCCGGCGGTCCGAACACCGGGGAGCTGTTTTTT; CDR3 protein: CASKAGGPNTGELFF
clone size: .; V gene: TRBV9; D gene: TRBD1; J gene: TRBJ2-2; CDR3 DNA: TGTGCCAGCAGCGATAACAGGGGGCAAAACACCGGGGAGCTGTTTTTT; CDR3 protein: CASSDNRGQNTGELFF
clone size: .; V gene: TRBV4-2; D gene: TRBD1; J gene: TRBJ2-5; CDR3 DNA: TGTGCCAGCAGCCACCCAAGGGGGCAGGGGGCGCTTGGAGAGACCCAGTACTTC; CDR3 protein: CASSHPRGQGALGETQYF
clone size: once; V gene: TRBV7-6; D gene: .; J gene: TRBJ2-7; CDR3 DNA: TGTGCCAGCAGCCCCAACCGGGACACCTACTACGAGCAGTACTTC; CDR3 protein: CASSPNRDTYYEQYF
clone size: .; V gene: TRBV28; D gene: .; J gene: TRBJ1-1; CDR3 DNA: TGTGCCAGCAATAAAGGGGTATCTGAAGCTTTCTTT; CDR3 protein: CASNKGVSEAFF
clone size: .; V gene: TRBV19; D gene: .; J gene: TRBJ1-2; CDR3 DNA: TGTGCCACCTCCTTAGAGGATGGATTACCTAACTATGGCTACACCTTC; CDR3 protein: CATSLEDGLPNYGYTF
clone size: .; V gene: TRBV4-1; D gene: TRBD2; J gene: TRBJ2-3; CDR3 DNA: TGCGCCAGCAGCCTACAAAGTCGAGCGGGAGGGTCCACAGATACGCAGTATTTT; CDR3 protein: CASSLQSRAGGSTDTQYF
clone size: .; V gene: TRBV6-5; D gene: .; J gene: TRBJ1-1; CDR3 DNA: TGTGCCAGCAGCCCGACCCGATTCAGGGCTGAAGCTTTCTTT; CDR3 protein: CASSPTRFRAEAFF
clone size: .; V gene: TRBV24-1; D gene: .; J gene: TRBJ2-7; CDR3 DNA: TGTGCCACCAGTGAGTGGGACCGTCCCGGGGGGCAGTACTTC; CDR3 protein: CATSEWDRPGGQYF
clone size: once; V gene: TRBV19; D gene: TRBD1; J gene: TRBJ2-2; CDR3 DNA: TGTGCCAGCTTAACCGGGACAGGGGGCACCGGGGAGCTGTTTTTT; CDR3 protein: CASLTGTGGTGELFF
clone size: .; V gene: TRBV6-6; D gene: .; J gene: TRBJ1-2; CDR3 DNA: TGTGCCAACCTTGATCAGGGCCATGGCTACACCTTC; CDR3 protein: CANLDQGHGYTF
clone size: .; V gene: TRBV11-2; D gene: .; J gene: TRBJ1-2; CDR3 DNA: TGTGCCAGCAGCACGACAGGCGACCTTGGCTACACCTTC; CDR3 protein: CASSTTGDLGYTF
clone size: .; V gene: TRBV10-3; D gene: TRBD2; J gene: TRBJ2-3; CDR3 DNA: TGTGCCATCACGCCGGGACTAGCGGGGGGGCTAGGTACGCAGTATTTT; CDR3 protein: CAITPGLAGGLGTQYF
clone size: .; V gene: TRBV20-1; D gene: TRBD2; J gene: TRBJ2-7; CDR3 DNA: TGCAGTGCTAGTACTGTGGCGGGGGGGCCCTACGAGCAGTACTTC; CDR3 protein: CSASTVAGGPYEQYF
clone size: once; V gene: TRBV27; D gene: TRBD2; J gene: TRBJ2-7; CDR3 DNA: TGTGCCAGCAGTTCCCCGGGACTAGGGGAGCAGTACTTC; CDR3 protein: CASSSPGLGEQYF
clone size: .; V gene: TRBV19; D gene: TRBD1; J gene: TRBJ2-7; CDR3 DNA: TGTGCCAGTAGTCTTTCTCCCTGGACAGGTATCTACGAGCAGTACTTC; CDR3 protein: CASSLSPWTGIYEQYF
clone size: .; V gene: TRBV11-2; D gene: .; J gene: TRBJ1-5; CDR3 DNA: TGTGCCAGCAGCTCCGCCATTGTAGAGCCCCAGCATTTT; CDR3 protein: CASSSAIVEPQHF
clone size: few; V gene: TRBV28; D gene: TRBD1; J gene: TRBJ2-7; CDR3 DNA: TGTGCCAGCACGTCGCTAGGACAGGGGGCGTCCTACGAGCAGTACTTC; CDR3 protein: CASTSLGQGASYEQYF
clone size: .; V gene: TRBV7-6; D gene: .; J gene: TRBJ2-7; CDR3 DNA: TGTGCCAGCAGCTTACGGCACAGCCCCTACGAGCAGTACTTC; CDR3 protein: CASSLRHSPYEQYF
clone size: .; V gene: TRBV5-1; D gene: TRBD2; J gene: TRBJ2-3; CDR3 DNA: TGCGCCAGCAGCTTGGTAACTAGCGGGGGAGGGGATACGCAGTATTTT; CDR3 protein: CASSLVTSGGGDTQYF
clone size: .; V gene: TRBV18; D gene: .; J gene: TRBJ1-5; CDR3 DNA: TGTGCCAGCTCACCCACAGGCCTCAATAGCAATCAGCCCCAGCATTTT; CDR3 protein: CASSPTGLNSNQPQHF
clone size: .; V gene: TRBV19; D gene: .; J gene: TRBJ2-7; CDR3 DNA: TGTGCCAGTAGTATCGCCGGAGGGGCTCCCTACGAGCAGTACTTC; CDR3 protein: CASSIAGGAPYEQYF
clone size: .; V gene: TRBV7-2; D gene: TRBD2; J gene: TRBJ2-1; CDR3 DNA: TGTGCCAGCAGCTTAGCCGGGGGGGTGAGCTACAATGAGCAGTTCTTC; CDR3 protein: CASSLAGGVSYNEQFF
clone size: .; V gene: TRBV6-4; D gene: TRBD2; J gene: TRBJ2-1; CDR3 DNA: TGTGCCAGCAGTGCTCTAGCGGGGGATAATGAGCAGTTCTTC; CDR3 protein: CASSALAGDNEQFF
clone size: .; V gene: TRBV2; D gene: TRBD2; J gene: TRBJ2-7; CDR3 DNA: TGTGCCTGTAGACTAGCGGGGGACGAGCAGTACTTC; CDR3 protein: CACRLAGDEQYF
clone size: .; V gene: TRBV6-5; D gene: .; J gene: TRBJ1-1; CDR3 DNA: TGTGCCAGCAGTTCAGGGATGAACACTGAAGCTTTCTTT; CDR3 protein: CASSSGMNTEAFF
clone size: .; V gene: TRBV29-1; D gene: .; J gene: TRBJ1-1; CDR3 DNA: TGCAGCGCGCGGGAGGGATGGAGCACTGAAGCTTTCTTT; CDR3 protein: CSAREGWSTEAFF
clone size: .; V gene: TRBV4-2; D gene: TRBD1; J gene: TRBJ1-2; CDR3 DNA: TGTGCCAGCAGTCCTAACCGGGACAGGCAAAACTATGGCTACACCTTC; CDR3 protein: CASSPNRDRQNYGYTF
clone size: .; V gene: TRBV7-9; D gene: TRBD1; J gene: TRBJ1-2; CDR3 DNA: TGTGCCAGCAGCCTATTCAGGGGGAACCCCTATGGCTACACCTTC; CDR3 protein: CASSLFRGNPYGYTF
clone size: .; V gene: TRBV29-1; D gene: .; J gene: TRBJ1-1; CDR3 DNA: TGCAGCGTTGCCTCCAGGGGAGTAAACACTGAAGCTTTCTTT; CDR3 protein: CSVASRGVNTEAFF
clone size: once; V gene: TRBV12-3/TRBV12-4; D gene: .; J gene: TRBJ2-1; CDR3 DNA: TGTGCCAGCAGCCCTAGCTCCTACAATGAGCAGTTCTTC; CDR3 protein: CASSPSSYNEQFF
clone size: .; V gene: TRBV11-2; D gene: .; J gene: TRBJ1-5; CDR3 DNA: TGTGCCAGCAGCCCCAAGCGGGGAGGCAATCAGCCCCAGCATTTT; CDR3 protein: CASSPKRGGNQPQHF
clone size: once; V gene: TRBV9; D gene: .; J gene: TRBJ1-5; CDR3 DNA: TGTGCCAGCGGGGGGTCGGGGGGACGCCTCAACGGCCCCCAGCATTTT; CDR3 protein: CASGGSGGRLNGPQHF
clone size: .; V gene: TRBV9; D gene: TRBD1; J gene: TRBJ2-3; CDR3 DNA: TGTGCCAGCAGCGTGGGACAGGGGACTAGTACAGATACGCAGTATTTT; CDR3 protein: CASSVGQGTSTDTQYF
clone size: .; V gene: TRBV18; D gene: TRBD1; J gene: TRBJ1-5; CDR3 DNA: TGTGCCAGCTCACTATACACACCGGGACAGGGAACCAATCAGCCCCAGCATTTT; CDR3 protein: CASSLYTPGQGTNQPQHF
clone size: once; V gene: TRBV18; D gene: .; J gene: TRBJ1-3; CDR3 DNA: TGTGCCAGCTCACGAGAGAGCTCTGGAAACACCATATATTTT; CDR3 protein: CASSRESSGNTIYF
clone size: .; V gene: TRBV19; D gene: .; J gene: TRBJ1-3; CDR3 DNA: TGTGCCAGTACCAGCTCCCCTAGCGGCACCATATATTTT; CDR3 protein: CASTSSPSGTIYF
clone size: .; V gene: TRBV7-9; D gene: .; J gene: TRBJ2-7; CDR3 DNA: TGTGCCAGCAGCTTATACGTAACTGACGAGCAGTACTTC; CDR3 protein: CASSLYVTDEQYF
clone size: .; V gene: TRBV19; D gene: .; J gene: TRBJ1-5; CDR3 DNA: TGTGCCAGTAGTCAGATTAATCAGCCCCAGCATTTT; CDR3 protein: CASSQINQPQHF
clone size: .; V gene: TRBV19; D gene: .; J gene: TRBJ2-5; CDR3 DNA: TGTGCCAGTGGCAGGGGCCTCGGTGAGACCCAGTACTTC; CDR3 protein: CASGRGLGETQYF
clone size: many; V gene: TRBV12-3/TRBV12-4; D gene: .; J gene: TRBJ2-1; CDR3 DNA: TGTGCCAGCAGTTCAGGGGGGTGGTATGAGCAGTTCTTC; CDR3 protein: CASSSGGWYEQFF
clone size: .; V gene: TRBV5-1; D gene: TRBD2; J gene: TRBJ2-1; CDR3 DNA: TGCGCCAGCAGCTTGGCGGGAGGGGGGCTCAATGAGCAGTTCTTC; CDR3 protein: CASSLAGGGLNEQFF